These T cell receptor beta chains were read from a single sample in a study of blood T cells in healthy people across ages. TCRdb re-called the 5' RACE reads through MiXCR, storing one row per CDR3 protein. The data contain 270,000 or so distinct CDR3 sequences, about 25% of them singletons. Input material: blood. These receptors all come from a woman aged 70-85 years in good health. Each CDR3 is given with its conserved first and last residue. D genes are given only for firm matches. Some rows have no size entry. The others give once, few or many, or a class for an expanded clone.

.,TRBJ1-2,TRBV19,.,TGTGCCAGTAGTCGAGACAGAGCCAGGAATGGCTACACCTTC,CASSRDRARNGYTF
few,TRBJ2-6,TRBV4-1,TRBD1,TGCGCCAGCAGCCTTACTCACAGGGGGTCTGGGGCCAACGTCCTGACTTTC,CASSLTHRGSGANVLTF
many,TRBJ2-1,TRBV20-1,TRBD2,TGCAGTGCTGGGGGGGGACTAGCGGTCTACAATGAGCAGTTCTTC,CSAGGGLAVYNEQFF
once,TRBJ2-3,TRBV5-8,.,TGTGCCAGCAGCTCAATGGAGGAGACAGATACGCAGTATTTT,CASSSMEETDTQYF
few,TRBJ1-4,TRBV2,TRBD1,TGTGCCAGCCGCGGGGACAGCAAGAATGAAAAACTGTTTTTT,CASRGDSKNEKLFF
.,TRBJ2-1,TRBV7-3,.,TGTGCCAGCAGCTCAACCGGGACGGATTACAATGAGCAGTTCTTC,CASSSTGTDYNEQFF
.,TRBJ2-3,TRBV6-5,TRBD2,TGTGCCAGCAGTTCGGGACTAGCGGAGATCACAGATACGCAGTATTTT,CASSSGLAEITDTQYF
many,TRBJ1-1,TRBV7-3,.,TGTGCCAGCAGCTTCCTATCGAACACTGAAGCTTTCTTT,CASSFLSNTEAFF
many,TRBJ2-7,TRBV4-2,TRBD2,TGTGCCAGCAGCCAAGCTAGCGGGAGTCATTACGAGCAGTACTTC,CASSQASGSHYEQYF
few,TRBJ2-1,TRBV29-1,.,TGCAGCGCTGGAAAGGATTACAATGAGCAGTTCTTC,CSAGKDYNEQFF
few,TRBJ2-7,TRBV28,TRBD2,TGTGCCAGCAGTTTACCGACCGGGGGGACCTGCGAGCAGTACTTC,CASSLPTGGTCEQYF
many,TRBJ1-5,TRBV7-2,.,TGTGCCAGCAGCTTCGACAGTCGGACAAAAGTGGCCCAGCATTTT,CASSFDSRTKVAQHF
.,TRBJ2-7,TRBV12-3/TRBV12-4,.,TGTGCCAGCAATTCCGGGCCGCCGATCTACGAGCAGTACTTC,CASNSGPPIYEQYF
.,TRBJ2-7,TRBV7-2,.,TGTGCCAGCAGCTCGGGACGGGAGTGGTTTGAAGAGCAGTACTTC,CASSSGREWFEEQYF
.,TRBJ1-2,TRBV29-1,.,TGCAGCGTTGAGGAAACCCTTAACTATGGCTACACCTTC,CSVEETLNYGYTF
many,TRBJ2-5,TRBV29-1,.,TGCAGCGCCCAGCGGCGGAGTCAAGAGACCCAGTACTTC,CSAQRRSQETQYF
.,TRBJ2-6,TRBV2,TRBD1,TGTGCCAGCAGTAGGACTCAGGACAGGCTCGCGTTCTCAGGGGCCAACGTCCTGACTTTC,CASSRTQDRLAFSGANVLTF
.,TRBJ1-5,TRBV28,.,TGTGCCAGCAGTATCGACTCGGGGAACAATCAGCCCCAGCATTTT,CASSIDSGNNQPQHF
many,TRBJ2-7,TRBV20-1,.,TGCAGTGCTAATGGGGGGAGAGTCGAGCAGTACTTC,CSANGGRVEQYF
few,TRBJ1-2,TRBV3-1,.,TGTGCCAGCAGCCAAGATGCCGGTGGCTACACCTTC,CASSQDAGGYTF
.,TRBJ2-7,TRBV28,TRBD1,TGTGCCAGCAGTTTACAGGGGGCATCGACCTACGAGCAGTACTTC,CASSLQGASTYEQYF
once,TRBJ1-1,TRBV6-1,.,TGTGCCAGCAGACCACAGGTGGGGGCGAAGAGTGGCACTGAAGCTTTCTTT,CASRPQVGAKSGTEAFF
.,TRBJ1-6,TRBV5-1,.,TGCGCCAGCAGCTTGTTGGATAATTCACCCCTCCACTTT,CASSLLDNSPLHF
once,TRBJ2-5,TRBV5-1,.,TGCGCCAGCAGCGTGGACATCGAGGTGGGGACCCAGTACTTC,CASSVDIEVGTQYF
many,TRBJ2-1,TRBV5-5,TRBD2,TGTGCCAGCAGCTTGGGACTAGCGGGAATTTACAATGAGCAGTTCTTC,CASSLGLAGIYNEQFF
many,TRBJ2-5,TRBV5-1,.,TGCGCCAGCAGCTACCTCCAAGAGACCCAGTACTTC,CASSYLQETQYF
.,TRBJ1-6,TRBV28,.,TGTGCCAGCAAAACAGGCTCCTATAATTCACCCCTCCACTTT,CASKTGSYNSPLHF
.,TRBJ2-1,TRBV2,TRBD2,TGTGCCAGCAGTCGTCTAGCGGGGGGGTTTCATGAGCAGTTCTTC,CASSRLAGGFHEQFF
few,TRBJ1-1,TRBV20-1,TRBD1,TGCAGTGCCAGGGACAGGGCTGAAGCTTTCTTT,CSARDRAEAFF
few,TRBJ1-1,TRBV5-5,TRBD1,TGTGCCAGCAGCTCGACAGGGTATAACACTGAAGCTTTCTTT,CASSSTGYNTEAFF